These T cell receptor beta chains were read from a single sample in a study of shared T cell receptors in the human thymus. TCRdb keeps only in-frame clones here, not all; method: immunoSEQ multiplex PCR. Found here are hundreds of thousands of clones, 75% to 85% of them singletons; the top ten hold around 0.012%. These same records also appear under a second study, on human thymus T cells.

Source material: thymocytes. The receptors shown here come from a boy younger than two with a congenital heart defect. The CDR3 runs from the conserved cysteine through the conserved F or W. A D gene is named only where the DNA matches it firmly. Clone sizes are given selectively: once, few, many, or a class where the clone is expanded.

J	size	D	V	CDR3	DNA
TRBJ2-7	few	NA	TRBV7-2	CASRAGSSASSYEQYF	TGTGCCAGCAGGGCGGGATCTAGCGCGAGCTCCTACGAGCAGTACTTC
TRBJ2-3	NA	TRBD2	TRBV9	CASSTGPHSPGPTGLAPDTQYF	TGTGCCAGCAGCACTGGACCCCACTCGCCAGGTCCCACGGGACTAGCCCCAGATACGCAGTATTTT
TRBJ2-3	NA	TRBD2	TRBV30	CAWTRGASGDTDTQYF	TGTGCCTGGACCAGAGGGGCTAGCGGGGACACAGATACGCAGTATTTT
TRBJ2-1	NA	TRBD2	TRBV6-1	CASTLTSGRGNEQFF	TGTGCCAGCACCCTTACTAGCGGGAGAGGCAATGAGCAGTTCTTC
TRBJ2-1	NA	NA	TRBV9	CASSARDRLNEQFF	TGTGCCAGCAGCGCCCGTGACAGGCTCAATGAGCAGTTCTTC
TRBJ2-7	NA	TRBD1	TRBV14	CASSQGYRQGAHEQYF	TGTGCCAGCAGCCAAGGATATCGACAGGGGGCCCACGAGCAGTACTTC
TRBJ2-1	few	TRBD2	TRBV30	CAWSSRLAGGLADEQFF	TGTGCCTGGAGTTCTCGACTAGCGGGAGGTTTGGCCGATGAGCAGTTCTTC
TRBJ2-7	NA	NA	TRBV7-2	CASRRTPGPMRYEQYF	TGTGCCAGCAGAAGGACTCCGGGTCCAATGCGCTACGAGCAGTACTTC
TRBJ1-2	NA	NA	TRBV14	CASSPRSCHGGYTF	TGTGCCAGCAGCCCCCGATCCTGCCACGGGGGCTACACCTTC
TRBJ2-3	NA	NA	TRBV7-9	CASRPGLQLTDTQYF	TGTGCCAGCAGACCGGGATTACAACTCACAGATACGCAGTATTTT
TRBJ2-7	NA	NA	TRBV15	CATSRTVSYEQYF	TGTGCCACCAGCCGGACAGTCTCCTACGAGCAGTACTTC
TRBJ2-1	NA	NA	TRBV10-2	CASGLADNEQFF	TGCGCCAGCGGGTTAGCGGACAATGAGCAGTTCTTC
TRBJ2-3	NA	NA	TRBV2	CASKDSLTDTQYF	TGTGCCAGCAAAGACTCGCTCACAGATACGCAGTATTTT
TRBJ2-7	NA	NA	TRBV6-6	CASSEYQGTYEQYF	TGTGCCAGCAGCGAGTACCAGGGTACCTACGAGCAGTACTTC
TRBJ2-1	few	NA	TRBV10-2	CASTSLATSYNEQFF	TGCGCCAGCACCTCCCTAGCCACCTCCTACAATGAGCAGTTCTTC
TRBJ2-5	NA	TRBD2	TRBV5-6	CASSPRLAVQETQYF	TGTGCCAGCAGCCCGAGACTAGCGGTCCAAGAGACCCAGTACTTC
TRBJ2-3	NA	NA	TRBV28	CASSLPTARGRPTDTQYF	TGTGCCAGCAGTTTACCAACGGCGAGAGGGAGGCCCACAGATACGCAGTATTTT
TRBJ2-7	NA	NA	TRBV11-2	CATRFSSYEQYF	TGTGCCACCCGCTTTAGCTCCTACGAGCAGTACTTC
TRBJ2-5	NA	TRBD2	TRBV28	CASRPGTSGQETQYF	TGTGCCAGCAGGCCCGGGACTAGCGGACAAGAGACCCAGTACTTC
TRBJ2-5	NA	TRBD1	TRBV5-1	CASSLDGQGQTQYF	TGCGCCAGCAGCTTGGACGGACAGGGGCAGACCCAGTACTTC
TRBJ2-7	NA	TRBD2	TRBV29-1	CSVIAGGYEQYF	TGCAGCGTTATAGCGGGAGGGTACGAGCAGTACTTC
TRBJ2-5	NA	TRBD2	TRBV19	CASSKNSGAQETQYF	TGTGCCAGTAGTAAGAATAGCGGGGCCCAAGAGACCCAGTACTTC
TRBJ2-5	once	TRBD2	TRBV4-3	CASSQELAGGPGTQYF	TGCGCCAGCAGCCAAGAACTAGCGGGAGGGCCAGGGACCCAGTACTTC
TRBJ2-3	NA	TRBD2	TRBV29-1	CSVEGTSGTRTPTDTQYF	TGCAGCGTCGAGGGGACTAGCGGGACCCGGACACCGACAGATACGCAGTATTTT
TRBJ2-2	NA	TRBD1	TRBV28	CASSPDRDTGELFF	TGTGCCAGCAGTCCCGACAGGGACACCGGGGAGCTGTTTTTT
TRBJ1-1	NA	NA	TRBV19	CASSIQGLDTEAFF	TGTGCCAGTAGTATTCAGGGGTTGGACACTGAAGCTTTCTTT
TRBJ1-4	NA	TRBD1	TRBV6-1	CASRQGGEKLFF	TGTGCCAGCAGGCAGGGGGGAGAAAAACTGTTTTTT
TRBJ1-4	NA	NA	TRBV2	CASSCTGNEKLFF	TGTGCCAGCAGCTGTACAGGGAATGAAAAACTGTTTTTT
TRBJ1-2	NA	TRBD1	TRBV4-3	CASSQERKQGINYGYTF	TGCGCCAGCAGCCAAGAAAGGAAACAGGGGATTAACTATGGCTACACCTTC
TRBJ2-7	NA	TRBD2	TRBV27	CASSPTPPSGKGEQYF	TGTGCCAGCAGTCCGACGCCCCCTAGCGGAAAGGGCGAGCAGTACTTC
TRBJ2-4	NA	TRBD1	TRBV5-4	CASSAPGTGEGAKNIQYF	TGTGCCAGCAGCGCACCCGGGACAGGGGAAGGAGCCAAAAACATTCAGTACTTC
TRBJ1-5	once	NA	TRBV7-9	CASSLDINQPQHF	TGTGCCAGCAGCCTTGACATCAATCAGCCCCAGCATTTT
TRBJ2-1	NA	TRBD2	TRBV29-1	CSVDERGSYNEQFF	TGCAGCGTTGACGAGCGGGGGTCCTACAATGAGCAGTTCTTC
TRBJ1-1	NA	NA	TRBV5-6	CASNLNGRAEAFF	TGTGCCAGCAACCTTAATGGTCGGGCTGAAGCTTTCTTT
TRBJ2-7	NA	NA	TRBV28	CASSSGTGGSYEQYF	TGTGCCAGCAGCTCGGGGACTGGGGGCTCCTACGAGCAGTACTTC
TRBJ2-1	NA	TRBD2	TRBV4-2	CASSQGFSGSNEQFF	TGTGCCAGCAGCCAAGGCTTCAGCGGGAGCAATGAGCAGTTCTTC
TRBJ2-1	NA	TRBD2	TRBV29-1	CSVEDGREGDNEQFF	TGCAGCGTTGAAGATGGGCGGGAGGGAGATAATGAGCAGTTCTTC
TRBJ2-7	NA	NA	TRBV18	CASSPPDRPYEQYF	TGTGCCAGCTCACCCCCAGACAGGCCCTACGAGCAGTACTTC
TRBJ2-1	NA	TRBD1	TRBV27	CASSSGTGGGEQFF	TGTGCCAGCAGTTCTGGGACAGGGGGAGGCGAGCAGTTCTTC
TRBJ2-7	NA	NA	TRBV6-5	CASSHGVYEQYF	TGTGCCAGCAGCCACGGGGTGTACGAGCAGTACTTC
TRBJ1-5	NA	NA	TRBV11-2	CASSLVPGVRMSNQPQHF	TGTGCCAGCAGCTTAGTTCCCGGGGTTCGTATGAGCAATCAGCCCCAGCATTTT
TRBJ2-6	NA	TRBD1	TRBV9	CASSVAPGTGVSGANVLTF	TGTGCCAGCAGCGTCGCACCCGGGACAGGGGTATCTGGGGCCAACGTCCTGACTTTC
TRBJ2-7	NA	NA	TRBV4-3	CASSQDGLVKSEQYF	TGCGCCAGCAGCCAAGATGGTCTAGTTAAATCCGAGCAGTACTTC
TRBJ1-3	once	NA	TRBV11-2	CASSLGTNPSTIYF	TGTGCCAGCAGCTTAGGTACAAATCCTAGCACCATATATTTT
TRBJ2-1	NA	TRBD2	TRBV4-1	CASSQLRVAAGDVRNEQFF	TGCGCCAGCAGCCAACTAAGGGTTGCGGCGGGAGACGTGAGAAATGAGCAGTTCTTC
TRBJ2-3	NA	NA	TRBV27	CASSFLGVCTDTQYF	TGTGCCAGCAGTTTCCTGGGAGTCTGCACAGATACGCAGTATTTT
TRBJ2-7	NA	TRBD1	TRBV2	CASTRGGTGSYEQYF	TGTGCCAGCACCCGAGGGGGGACAGGGTCCTACGAGCAGTACTTC
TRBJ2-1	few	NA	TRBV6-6	CASNPKGESDNEQFF	TGTGCCAGCAACCCCAAGGGGGAGAGCGACAATGAGCAGTTCTTC
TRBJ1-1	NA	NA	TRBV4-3	CASNQAYSGDPRNTEAFF	TGCGCCAGCAACCAAGCATATTCGGGGGACCCAAGGAACACTGAAGCTTTCTTT
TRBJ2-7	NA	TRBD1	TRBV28	CASSDNLGQGPYEQYF	TGTGCCAGCAGTGACAACCTTGGACAGGGGCCCTACGAGCAGTACTTC
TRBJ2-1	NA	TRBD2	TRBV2	CASSRTSGSSYNEQFF	TGTGCCAGCAGTCGTACTAGCGGCAGCTCCTACAATGAGCAGTTCTTC